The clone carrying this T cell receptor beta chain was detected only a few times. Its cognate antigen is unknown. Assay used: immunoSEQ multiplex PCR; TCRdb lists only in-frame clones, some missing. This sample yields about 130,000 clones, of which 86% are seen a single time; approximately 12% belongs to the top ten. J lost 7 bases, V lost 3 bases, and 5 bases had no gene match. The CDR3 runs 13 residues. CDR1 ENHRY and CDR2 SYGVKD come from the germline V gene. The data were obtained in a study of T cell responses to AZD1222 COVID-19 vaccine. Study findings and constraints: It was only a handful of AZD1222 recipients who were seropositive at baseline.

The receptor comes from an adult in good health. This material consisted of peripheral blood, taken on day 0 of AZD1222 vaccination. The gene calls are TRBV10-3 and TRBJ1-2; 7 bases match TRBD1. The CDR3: CAISDLAGGGYTF. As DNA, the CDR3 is TGTGCCATCAGTGACTTGGCAGGGGGTGGCTACACCTTC.